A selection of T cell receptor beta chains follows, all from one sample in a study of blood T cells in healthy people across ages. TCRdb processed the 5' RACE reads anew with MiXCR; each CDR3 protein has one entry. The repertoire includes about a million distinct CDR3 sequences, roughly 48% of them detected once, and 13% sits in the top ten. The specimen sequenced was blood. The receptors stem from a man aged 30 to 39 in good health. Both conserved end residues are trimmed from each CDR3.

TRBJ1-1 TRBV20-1 SANLGGPNTEAF
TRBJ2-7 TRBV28 ASSLAGTLSSYEQY
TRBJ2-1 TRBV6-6 ASSYSRAGQDEQF
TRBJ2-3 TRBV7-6 ASSSSYRGTDTQY
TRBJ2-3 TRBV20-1 SARPLAGITDTQY
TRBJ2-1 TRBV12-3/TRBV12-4 ASSPGKGGTYNEQF
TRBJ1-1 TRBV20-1 SARDSGWTEAF
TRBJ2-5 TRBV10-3 AISESGTEFQETQY
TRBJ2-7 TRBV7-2 ASSVQANYEQY
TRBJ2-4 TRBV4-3 ASSPGQARQNIQY
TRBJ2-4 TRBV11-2 ASSLFRTPYVAKNIQY
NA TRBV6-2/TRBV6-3 ASSRTGDAETQF
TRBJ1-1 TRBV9 ASKYLTNTEAF
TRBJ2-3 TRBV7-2 ASSFRPGTLASTDTQY
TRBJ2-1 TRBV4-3 ASSQPSGGVNEQF
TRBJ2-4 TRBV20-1 SVSSNTRLAKNIQY
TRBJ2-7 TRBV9 ASSPSGRNGNEQY
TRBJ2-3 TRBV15 ATSTGLAGGADTQY
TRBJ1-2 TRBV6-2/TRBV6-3 ASTNSGSPSYGYT
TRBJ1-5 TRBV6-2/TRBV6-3 ASSYRRTGSNQPQH
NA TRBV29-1 SVEEGVRGYEQY
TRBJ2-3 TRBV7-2 ASSFTSGTDTQY
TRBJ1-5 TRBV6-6 ASSWGDRDQPQH
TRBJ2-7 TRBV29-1 SVEDGLGQGYEQY
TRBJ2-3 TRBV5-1 ASSLATGTDTQY
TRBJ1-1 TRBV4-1 ASSQGRGGTEAF
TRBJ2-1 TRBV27 ASSFHPAAYNEQF
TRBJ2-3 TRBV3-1 ASSHERGGLGTDTQY
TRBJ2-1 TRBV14 ASSRGGGDNEQF
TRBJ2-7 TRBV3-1 ASSQEGRGEQY
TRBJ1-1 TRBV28 ASTLAGTEAF
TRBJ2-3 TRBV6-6 ASTLFAATDTQY
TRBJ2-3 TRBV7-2 ASSLGGTSTDTQY
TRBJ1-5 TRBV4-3 ASSQETSQPQH
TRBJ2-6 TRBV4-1 ASSQVGQAFGNVLT
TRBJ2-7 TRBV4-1 ASSWSTVNYEQY
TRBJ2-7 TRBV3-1 ASSQEQFTYEQY
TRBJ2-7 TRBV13 ASISAVTSHEQY
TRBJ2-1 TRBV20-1 SAVPAGGPNEQF
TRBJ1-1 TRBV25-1 ASSRLTDPTEAF
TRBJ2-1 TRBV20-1 SAPSTLSSYNEQF
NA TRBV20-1 SARAPPAETQY
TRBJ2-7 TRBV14 ASSQLQAQREQY
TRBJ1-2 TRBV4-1 ASSLPGQVNYGYT
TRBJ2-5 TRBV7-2 ASSPYRVPWETQY
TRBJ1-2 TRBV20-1 SASADRDYGYT
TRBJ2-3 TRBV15 ATSREGGLAGSTDTQY
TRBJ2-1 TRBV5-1 ASSIGPLNSRNEQF
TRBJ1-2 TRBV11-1 ASSTLGQGGDGYT
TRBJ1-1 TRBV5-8 ASSFVVLGRGEAF
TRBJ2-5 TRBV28 ASRGTANQETQY
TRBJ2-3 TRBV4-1 ASSQGSLADTQY
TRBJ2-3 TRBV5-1 ASAGGLGPEDTQY
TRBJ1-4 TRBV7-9 ASSLGDRANEKLF
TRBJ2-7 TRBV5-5 ASSPGRSSYNEQY
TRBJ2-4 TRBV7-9 ASSLAGQGANIQY
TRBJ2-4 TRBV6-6 ASSNPLVSAENIQY
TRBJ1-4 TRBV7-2 ASSLLGPNEKLF
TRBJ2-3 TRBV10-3 AIRPGTSGPDTQY
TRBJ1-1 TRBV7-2 ASSLDGPVRMNTEAF